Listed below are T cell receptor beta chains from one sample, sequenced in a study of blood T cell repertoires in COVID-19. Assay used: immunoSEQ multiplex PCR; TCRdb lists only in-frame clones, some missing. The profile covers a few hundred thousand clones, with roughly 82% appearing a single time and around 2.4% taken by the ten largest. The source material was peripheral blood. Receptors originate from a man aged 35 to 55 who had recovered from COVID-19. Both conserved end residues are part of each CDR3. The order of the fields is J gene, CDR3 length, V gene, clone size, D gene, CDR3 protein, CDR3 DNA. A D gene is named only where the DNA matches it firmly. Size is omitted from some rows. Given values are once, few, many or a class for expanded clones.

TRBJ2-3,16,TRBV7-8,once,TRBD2,CASSFWASGGSDTQYF,TGTGCCAGCAGCTTTTGGGCTAGCGGGGGATCAGATACGCAGTATTTT
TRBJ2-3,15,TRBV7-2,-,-,CASSSSGLSTDTQYF,TGTGCCAGCAGCTCTTCGGGACTCAGCACAGATACGCAGTATTTT
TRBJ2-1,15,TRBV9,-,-,CASSVAGASYNEQFF,TGTGCCAGCAGCGTAGCTGGGGCGTCCTACAATGAGCAGTTCTTC
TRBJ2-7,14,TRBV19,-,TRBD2,CASSIDRGAYEQYF,TGTGCCAGTAGTATAGATCGGGGGGCCTACGAGCAGTACTTC
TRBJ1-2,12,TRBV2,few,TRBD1,CASRGTGSGYTF,TGTGCCAGCAGGGGGACAGGGAGTGGCTACACCTTC
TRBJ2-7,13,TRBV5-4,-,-,CASSYSGSYEQYF,TGTGCCAGCAGCTATAGCGGATCCTACGAGCAGTACTTC
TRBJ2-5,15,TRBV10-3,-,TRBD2,CAISDPGTSEETQYF,TGTGCCATCAGCGATCCCGGGACTAGCGAAGAGACCCAGTACTTC
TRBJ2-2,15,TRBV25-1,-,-,CASSDWSANTGELFF,TGTGCCAGCAGTGACTGGAGCGCGAACACCGGGGAGCTGTTTTTT
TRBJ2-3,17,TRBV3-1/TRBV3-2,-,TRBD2,CASSQEQSGSSTDTQYF,TGTGCCAGCAGCCAAGAACAGAGCGGGAGTAGCACAGATACGCAGTATTTT
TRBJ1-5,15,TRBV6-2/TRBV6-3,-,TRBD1,CASSYSQGAYQPQHF,TGTGCCAGCAGTTACAGTCAGGGGGCGTACCAGCCCCAGCATTTT
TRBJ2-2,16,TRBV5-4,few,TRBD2,CASRDPSGGNTGELFF,TGTGCCAGCAGGGATCCTAGCGGAGGGAACACCGGGGAGCTGTTTTTT
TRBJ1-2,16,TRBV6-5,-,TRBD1,CASSYLETGERSGYTF,TGTGCCAGCAGTTACCTAGAGACAGGGGAGCGAAGTGGCTACACCTTC
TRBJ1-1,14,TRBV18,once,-,CASSPSVGLTEAFF,TGTGCCAGCTCACCTTCAGTGGGGCTCACTGAAGCTTTCTTT
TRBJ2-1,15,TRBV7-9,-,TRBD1,CASSPPGGVYNEQFF,TGTGCCAGCAGTCCCCCAGGGGGAGTCTACAATGAGCAGTTCTTC